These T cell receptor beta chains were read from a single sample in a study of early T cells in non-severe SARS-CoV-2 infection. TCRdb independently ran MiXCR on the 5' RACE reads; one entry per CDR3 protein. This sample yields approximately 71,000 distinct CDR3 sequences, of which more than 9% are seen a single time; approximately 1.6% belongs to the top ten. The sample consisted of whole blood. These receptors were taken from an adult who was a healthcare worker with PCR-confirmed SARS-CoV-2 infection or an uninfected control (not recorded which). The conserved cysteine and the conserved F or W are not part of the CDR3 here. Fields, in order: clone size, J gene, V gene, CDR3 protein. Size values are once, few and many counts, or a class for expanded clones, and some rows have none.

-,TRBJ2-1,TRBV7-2,ASSLKTSGGFDEQF
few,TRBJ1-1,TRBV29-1,SVVGTGALGTEAF
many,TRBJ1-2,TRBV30,AWSKYTGGPYGYT
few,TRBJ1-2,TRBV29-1,SVAPTGVSYGYT
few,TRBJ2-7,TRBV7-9,ASSLDIRSYEQY
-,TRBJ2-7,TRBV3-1,ASSQDPGQGADEQY
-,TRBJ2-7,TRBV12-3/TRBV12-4,ASSLIGQGANEQY
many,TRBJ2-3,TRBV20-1,SARDRSVATDTQY
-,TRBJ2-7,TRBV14,ASSQRPAYEQY
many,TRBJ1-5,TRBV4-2,ASSQESAEGPQH
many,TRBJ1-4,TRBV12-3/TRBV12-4,ASSRTDEKLF
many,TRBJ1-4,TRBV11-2,ASSFARGGEKLF
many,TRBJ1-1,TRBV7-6,ASSFGQGLTEAF
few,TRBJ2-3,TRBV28,ASGIGGGADTQY
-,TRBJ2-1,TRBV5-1,ASSSLGQGAGNEQF
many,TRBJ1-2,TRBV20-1,SARTGIYGYT
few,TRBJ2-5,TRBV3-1,ASTRTSGGAAETQY
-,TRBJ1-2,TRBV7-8,ASSLGTVTNYGYT
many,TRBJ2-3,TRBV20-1,SASGSGPSTDTQY
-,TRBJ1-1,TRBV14,ASSQVRGRVTEAF
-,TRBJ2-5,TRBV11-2,ASTTSGGRWQETQY
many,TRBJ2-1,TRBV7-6,ASSPWVGEQF
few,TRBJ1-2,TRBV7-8,ASSPGPNTGYT
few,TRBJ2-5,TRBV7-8,ASSSQTSGETQY
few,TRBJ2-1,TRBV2,ASSEREGYNEQF
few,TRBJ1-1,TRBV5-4,ASSLGSGGGTEAF
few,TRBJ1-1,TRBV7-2,ASSLRGAYTEAF
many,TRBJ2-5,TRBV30,AWSVKGVETQY
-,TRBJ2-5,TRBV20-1,SAVVTGGGQETQY
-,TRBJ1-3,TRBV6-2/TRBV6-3,ASSYSHGRISGNTIY
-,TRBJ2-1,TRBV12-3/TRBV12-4,ASSFRRSQENEQF
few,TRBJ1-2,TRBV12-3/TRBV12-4,ASSRGKYGYT
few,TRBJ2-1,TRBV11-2,ASSLGGDNEQF
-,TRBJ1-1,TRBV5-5,ASSLWVNTEAF
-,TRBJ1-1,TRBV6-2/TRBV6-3,ASSPSPPRGENTEAF
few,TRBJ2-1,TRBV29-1,SVRRTASWEQF
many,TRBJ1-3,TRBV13,ASSFTPPGRGIGNTIY
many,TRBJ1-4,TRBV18,ASSPRRGNEKLF
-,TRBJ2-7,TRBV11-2,ASSSSGTGRKYEQY
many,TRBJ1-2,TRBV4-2,ASSRDQNNYGYT
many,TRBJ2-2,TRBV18,ASSPLRNTGELF
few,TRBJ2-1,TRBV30,AWGPSSFNEQF
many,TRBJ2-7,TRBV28,ASSFGGAFYEQY
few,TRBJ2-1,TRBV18,ASSPDRGAGNEQF
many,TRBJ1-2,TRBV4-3,ASSQDLYGLGYGYT
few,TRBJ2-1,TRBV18,ASSPLHGASSYNEQF
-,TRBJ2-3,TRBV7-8,ASSSLNADTQY
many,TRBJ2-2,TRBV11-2,ASSRQGTTGELF
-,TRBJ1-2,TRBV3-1,ASSHRTGDGYT
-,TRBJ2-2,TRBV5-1,ATRGPGELF
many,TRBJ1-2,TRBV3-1,ASSPTGPYGYT
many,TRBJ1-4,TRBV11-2,ASSSGIRNAAMF
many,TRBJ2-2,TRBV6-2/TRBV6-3,ASSYRRWPNTGELF
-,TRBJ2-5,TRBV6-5,ASSYGAEETQY
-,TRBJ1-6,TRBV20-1,SARIQGSYNSPLH
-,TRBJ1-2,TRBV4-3,ASSQAPTGGNGYT
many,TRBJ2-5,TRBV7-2,ASSLAPGLQETQY
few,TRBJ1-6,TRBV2,ASRRTDLNSPLH
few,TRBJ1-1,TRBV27,ASSYSVETEAF
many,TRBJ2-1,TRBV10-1,ASSGPYNEQF